Included here is one T cell receptor (beta chain) sequence, with context. Assay: immunoSEQ multiplex PCR; the TCRdb copy retains only in-frame clones and omits some. The sample lists fewer than 80,000 clones, around 94% occurring once. Unmatched junction bases numbered 8, after V lost 5 bases and J lost 1 base. Per the germline V gene, CDR1 is MDHEN and CDR2 is SYDVKM. The CDR3 consists of 15 residues. This specimen comes from a study of T cell clonotyping in hematopoietic cell transplantation. Material: peripheral blood mononuclear cells. This sequence originates from a man aged 50 to 59 in good health. Some clones in this sample may be carry-over from other donors' samples. This sequence joins TRBV28 and TRBJ2-7; TRBD1 matches 7 bases. CDR3 loop: CASSGETGYSYEQYF. The CDR3 DNA is TGTGCCAGCAGTGGGGAGACAGGGTATTCCTACGAGCAGTACTTC.